This T cell receptor (beta chain) was identified during a study of T cell responses to AZD1222 COVID-19 vaccine. Study outcomes and limitations: Baseline seropositives among AZD1222 recipients totaled only five to seven. CD4 TCRs covered the whole spike, strongest at regions 160-218 and 743-854. The donors showed a predominance of white British ancestry and of females, with possible underestimation of clonal diversity.

As to this clone: Its antigen is not known.

This CDR3 spans 14 amino acids. Germline V gives CDR1 SGDLS, CDR2 YYNGEE. J lost 10 bases, V lost 0 bases, and 4 bases had no gene match. Here immunoSEQ multiplex PCR was the method, and the copy in TCRdb shows in-frame clones only, minus some. The sample records tens of thousands of clones, 75% to 90% being singletons. This chain uses TRBV9 with TRBJ2-1, with 10 bases matching TRBD2. The sequences come from peripheral blood, collected 28 days after the second AZD1222 dose. The receptor was derived from an adult who received the AZD1222 COVID-19 vaccine. The CDR3 sequence: CASSVDPSGGEQFF. DNA for the CDR3: TGTGCCAGCAGCGTAGATCCTAGCGGGGGCGAGCAGTTCTTC.